This T cell receptor beta chain was sequenced during a study of blood T cell repertoires in COVID-19. Germline CDR1 and CDR2: MDHEN and SYDVKM. This CDR3 spans 18 amino acids. Trimming removed 5 bases from V and 1 base from J; junction bases left unmatched: 9. Original processing notes: Counts of nucleated cells, estimated from reference gene primer amplification, were obtained. TCRdb keeps only in-frame clones here, not all; method: immunoSEQ multiplex PCR. V and J calls and clone size are those listed in that table; D and trimming were worked out from the DNA. The table includes over 300,000 clones, 85% to 90% detected once.

This sequence originates from a woman aged 18-29 years who had recovered from COVID-19. The sequencing sample was made of PBMCs or T cells enriched from blood (not recorded which). The chain couples TRBV28 to TRBJ2-7; TRBD2 agrees at 15 bases. The CDR3 coding sequence is TGTGCCAGCAGTGCCCTGGGACTAGCGGGAGGCACTTCCTACGAGCAGTACTTC. Translating gives CASSALGLAGGTSYEQYF.